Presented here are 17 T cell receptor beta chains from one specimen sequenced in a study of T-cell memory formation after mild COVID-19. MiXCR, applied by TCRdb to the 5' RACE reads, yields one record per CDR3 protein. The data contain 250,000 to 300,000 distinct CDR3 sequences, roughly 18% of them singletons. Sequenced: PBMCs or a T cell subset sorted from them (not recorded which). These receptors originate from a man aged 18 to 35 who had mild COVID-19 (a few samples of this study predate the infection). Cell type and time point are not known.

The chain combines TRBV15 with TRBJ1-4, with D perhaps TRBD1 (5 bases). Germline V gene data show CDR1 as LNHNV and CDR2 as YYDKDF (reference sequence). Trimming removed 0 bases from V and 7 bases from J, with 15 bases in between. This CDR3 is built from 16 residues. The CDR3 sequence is CATSRDPLGQGEKLFF. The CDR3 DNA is TGTGCCACCAGCAGAGATCCCCTGGGGCAGGGTGAAAAACTGTTTTTT.

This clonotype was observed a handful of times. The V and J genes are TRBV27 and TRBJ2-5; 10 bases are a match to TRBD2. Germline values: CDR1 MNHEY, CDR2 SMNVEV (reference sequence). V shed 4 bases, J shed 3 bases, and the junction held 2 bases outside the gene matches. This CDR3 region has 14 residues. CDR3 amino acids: CASSSLAGEETQYF. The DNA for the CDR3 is TGTGCCAGCAGTTCCCTAGCGGGGGAAGAGACCCAGTACTTC.

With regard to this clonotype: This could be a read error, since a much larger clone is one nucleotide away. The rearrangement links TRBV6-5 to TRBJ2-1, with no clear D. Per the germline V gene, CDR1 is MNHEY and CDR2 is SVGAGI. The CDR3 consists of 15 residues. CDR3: CASSYAVPTYTEQFF. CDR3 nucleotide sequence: TGTGCCAGCAGTTACGCGGTGCCAACCTACACTGAGCAGTTCTTC.

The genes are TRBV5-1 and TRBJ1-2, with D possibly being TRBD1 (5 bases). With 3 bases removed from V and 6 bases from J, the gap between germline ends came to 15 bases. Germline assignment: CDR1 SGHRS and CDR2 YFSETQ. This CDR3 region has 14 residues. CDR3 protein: CASSWDSGSNGYTF. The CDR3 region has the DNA TGCGCCAGCAGCTGGGACTCCGGCTCAAATGGCTACACCTTC.

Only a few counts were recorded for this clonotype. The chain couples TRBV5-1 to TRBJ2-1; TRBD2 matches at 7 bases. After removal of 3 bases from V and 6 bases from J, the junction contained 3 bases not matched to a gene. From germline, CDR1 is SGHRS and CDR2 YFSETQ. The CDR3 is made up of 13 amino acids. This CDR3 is CASSWEGFNEQFF. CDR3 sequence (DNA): TGCGCCAGCAGCTGGGAGGGTTTCAATGAGCAGTTCTTC.

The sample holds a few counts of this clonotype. In DNA form, the CDR3 reads TGCAGTGCTCGAGACAGCTCCTACGAGCAGTACGTC. Protein sequence: CSARDSSYEQYV. The rearrangement uses TRBV20-1 and TRBJ2-7; TRBD1 is a possible D gene (5 bases). The germline V gene encodes CDR1 DFQATT and CDR2 SNEGSKA (reference sequence). The CDR3 totals 12 residues.

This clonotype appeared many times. The CDR3 sequence is CSARQLGAPLRDIQYF. The CDR3 DNA follows: TGCAGTGCTAGGCAACTGGGCGCTCCTTTGAGGGACATTCAGTACTTC. The V call is TRBV20-1, the J call TRBJ2-4, with a weak D call TRBD2 (5 bases). From germline, CDR1 is DFQATT and CDR2 SNEGSKA (reference sequence). V gave up 3 bases and J gave up 8 bases, with 23 bases separating them. The CDR3 contains 16 residues.

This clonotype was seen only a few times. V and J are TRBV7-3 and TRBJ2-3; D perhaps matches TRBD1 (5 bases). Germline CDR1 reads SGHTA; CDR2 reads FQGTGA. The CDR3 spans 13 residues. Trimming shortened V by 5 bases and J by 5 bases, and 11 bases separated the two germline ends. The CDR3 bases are TGTGCCAGCAGCCGTTTCCAGGGAGATACGCAGTATTTT. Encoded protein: CASSRFQGDTQYF.

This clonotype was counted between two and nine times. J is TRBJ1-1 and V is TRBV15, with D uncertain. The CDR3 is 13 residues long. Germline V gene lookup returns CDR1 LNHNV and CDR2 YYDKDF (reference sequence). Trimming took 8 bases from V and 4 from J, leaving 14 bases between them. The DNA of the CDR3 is TGTGCCACCCAATATTCCGAGGTCACTGAAGCTTTCTTT. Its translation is CATQYSEVTEAFF.

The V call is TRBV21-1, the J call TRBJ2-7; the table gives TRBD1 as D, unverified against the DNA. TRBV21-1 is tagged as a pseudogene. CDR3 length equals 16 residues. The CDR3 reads CASSKGLSGSSYEQYF. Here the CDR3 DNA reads TGTGCCAGCAGCAAAGGCCTGTCGGGGAGCTCCTACGAGCAGTACTTC.

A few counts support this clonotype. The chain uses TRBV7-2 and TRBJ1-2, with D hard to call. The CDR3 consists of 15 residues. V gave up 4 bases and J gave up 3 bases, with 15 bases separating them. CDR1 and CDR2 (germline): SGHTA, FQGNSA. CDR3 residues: CASSSTLGSDYGYTF. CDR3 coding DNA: TGTGCCAGCAGCTCCACACTGGGTTCCGACTATGGCTACACCTTC.

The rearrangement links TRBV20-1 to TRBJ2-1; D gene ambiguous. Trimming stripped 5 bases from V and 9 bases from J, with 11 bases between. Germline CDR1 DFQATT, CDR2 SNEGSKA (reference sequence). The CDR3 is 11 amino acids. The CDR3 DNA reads TGCAGTGCTGGCAGGCCCTTTGAGCAGTTCTTC. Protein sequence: CSAGRPFEQFF.

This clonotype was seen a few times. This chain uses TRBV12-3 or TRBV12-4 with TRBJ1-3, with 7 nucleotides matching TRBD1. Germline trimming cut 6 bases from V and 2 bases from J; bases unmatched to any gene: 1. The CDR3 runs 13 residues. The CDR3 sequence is CASRGTAGNTIYF. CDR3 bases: TGTGCCAGCAGGGGGACAGCTGGAAACACCATATATTTT.

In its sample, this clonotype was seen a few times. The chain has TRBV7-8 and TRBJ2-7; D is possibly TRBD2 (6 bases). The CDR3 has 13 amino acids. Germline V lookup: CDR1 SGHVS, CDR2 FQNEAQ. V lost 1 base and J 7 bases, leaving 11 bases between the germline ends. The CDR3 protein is CASSLEAEGEQYV. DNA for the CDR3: TGTGCCAGCAGCTTAGAGGCGGAGGGAGAGCAGTACGTC.

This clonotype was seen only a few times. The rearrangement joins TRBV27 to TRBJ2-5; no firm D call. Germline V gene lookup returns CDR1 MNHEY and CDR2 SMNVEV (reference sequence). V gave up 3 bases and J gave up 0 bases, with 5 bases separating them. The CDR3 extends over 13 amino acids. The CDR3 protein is CASSLEYQETQYF. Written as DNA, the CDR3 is TGTGCCAGCAGTTTGGAGTACCAAGAGACCCAGTACTTC.

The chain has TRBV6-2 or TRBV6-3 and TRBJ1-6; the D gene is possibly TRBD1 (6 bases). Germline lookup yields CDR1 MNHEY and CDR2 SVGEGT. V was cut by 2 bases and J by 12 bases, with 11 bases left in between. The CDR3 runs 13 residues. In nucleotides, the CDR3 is TGTGCCAGCAGTTACAGTCAGGGGCGACCCCTCCACTTT. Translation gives CASSYSQGRPLHF.

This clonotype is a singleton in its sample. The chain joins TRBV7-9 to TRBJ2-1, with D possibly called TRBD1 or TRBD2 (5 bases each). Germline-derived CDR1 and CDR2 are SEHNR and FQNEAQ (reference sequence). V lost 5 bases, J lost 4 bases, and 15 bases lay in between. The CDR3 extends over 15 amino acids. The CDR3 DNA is TGTGCCAGCAGCGTGTATGGGGGATTATACAATGAGCAGTTCTTC. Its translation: CASSVYGGLYNEQFF.